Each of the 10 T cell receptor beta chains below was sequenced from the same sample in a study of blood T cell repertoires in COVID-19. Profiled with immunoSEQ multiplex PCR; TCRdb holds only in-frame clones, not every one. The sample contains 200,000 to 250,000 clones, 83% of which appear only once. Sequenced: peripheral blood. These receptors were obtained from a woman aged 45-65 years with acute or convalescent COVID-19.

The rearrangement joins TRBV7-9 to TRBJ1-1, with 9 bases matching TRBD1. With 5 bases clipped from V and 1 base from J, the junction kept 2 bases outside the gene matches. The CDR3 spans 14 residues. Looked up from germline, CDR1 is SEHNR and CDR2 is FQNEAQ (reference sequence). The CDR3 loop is CASSKGQGNTEAFF. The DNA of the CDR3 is TGTGCCAGCAGCAAGGGACAGGGGAACACTGAAGCTTTCTTT.

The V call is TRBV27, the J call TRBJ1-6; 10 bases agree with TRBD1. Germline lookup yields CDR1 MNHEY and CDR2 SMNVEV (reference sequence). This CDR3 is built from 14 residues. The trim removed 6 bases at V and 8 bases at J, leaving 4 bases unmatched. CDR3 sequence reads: CASRPGTGDSPLHF. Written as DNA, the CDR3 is TGTGCCAGCAGACCCGGGACAGGGGATTCACCCCTCCACTTT.

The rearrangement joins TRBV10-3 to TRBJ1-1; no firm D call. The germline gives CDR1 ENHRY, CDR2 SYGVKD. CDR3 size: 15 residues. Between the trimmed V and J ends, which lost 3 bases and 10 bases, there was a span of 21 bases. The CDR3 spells CAISEHREAILRAFF. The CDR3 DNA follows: TGTGCCATCAGTGAACACCGGGAGGCAATTCTAAGAGCTTTCTTT.

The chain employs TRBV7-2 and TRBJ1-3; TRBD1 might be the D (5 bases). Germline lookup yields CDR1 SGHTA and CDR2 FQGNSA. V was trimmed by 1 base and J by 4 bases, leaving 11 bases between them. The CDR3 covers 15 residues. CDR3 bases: TGTGCCAGCAGCTTAGATCAGGGCGCGGGAAACACCATATATTTT. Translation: CASSLDQGAGNTIYF.

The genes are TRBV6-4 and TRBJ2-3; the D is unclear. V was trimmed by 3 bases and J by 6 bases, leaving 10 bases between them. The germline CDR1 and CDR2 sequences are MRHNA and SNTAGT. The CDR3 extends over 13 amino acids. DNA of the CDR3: TGTGCCAGCAGTGAACGGCCGAGGGATACGCAGTATTTT. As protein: CASSERPRDTQYF.

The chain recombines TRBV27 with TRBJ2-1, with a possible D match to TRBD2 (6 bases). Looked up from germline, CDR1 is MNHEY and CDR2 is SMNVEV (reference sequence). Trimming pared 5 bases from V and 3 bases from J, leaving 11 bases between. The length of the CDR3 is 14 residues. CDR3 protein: CASSRADYYNEQFF. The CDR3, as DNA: TGTGCCAGCAGTCGCGCGGACTACTACAATGAGCAGTTCTTC.

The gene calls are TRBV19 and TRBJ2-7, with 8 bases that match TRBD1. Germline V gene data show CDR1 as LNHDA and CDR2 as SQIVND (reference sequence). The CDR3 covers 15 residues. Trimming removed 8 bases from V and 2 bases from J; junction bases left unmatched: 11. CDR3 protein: CASSLSGTGTYEQYF. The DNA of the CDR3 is TGTGCCAGTTCCCTTTCCGGGACAGGAACCTACGAGCAGTACTTC.

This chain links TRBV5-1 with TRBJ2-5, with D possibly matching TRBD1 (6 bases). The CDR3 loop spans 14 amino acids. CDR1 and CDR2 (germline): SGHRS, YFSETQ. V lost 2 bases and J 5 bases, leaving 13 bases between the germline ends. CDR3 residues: CASSLGGVKETQYF. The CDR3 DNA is TGCGCCAGCAGCTTAGGGGGAGTCAAGGAGACCCAGTACTTC.

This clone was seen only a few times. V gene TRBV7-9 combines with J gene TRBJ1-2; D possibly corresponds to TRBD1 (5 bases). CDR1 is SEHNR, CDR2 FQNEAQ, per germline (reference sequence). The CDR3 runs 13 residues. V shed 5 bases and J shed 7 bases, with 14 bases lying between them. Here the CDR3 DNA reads TGTGCCAGCAGCCCCCAGGGTGTAGGTGGCTACACCTTC. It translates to CASSPQGVGGYTF.

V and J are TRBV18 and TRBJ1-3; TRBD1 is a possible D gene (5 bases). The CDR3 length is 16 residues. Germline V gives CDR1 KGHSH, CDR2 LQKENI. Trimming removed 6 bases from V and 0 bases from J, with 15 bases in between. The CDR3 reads CASSPRGDLSGNTIYF. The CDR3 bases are TGTGCCAGCTCCCCCCGGGGGGATCTCTCTGGAAACACCATATATTTT.